The entry that follows covers one T cell receptor beta chain sequence. Its antigen is undetermined. The germline gene is not matched at one end of the junction; a read error may be the cause. TCRdb's copy holds only in-frame clones and misses some; the assay was immunoSEQ multiplex PCR. This table has 130,000 or so clones, more than 90% appearing once. This entry comes from a study of T cell responses to AZD1222 COVID-19 vaccine. Study-wide context: Second-dose schedules of about 4 or about 12 weeks were combined. Broader study findings: Regions left unmutated in variants are reportedly the target of nearly half of spike-specific TCRs.

The CDR3 totals 15 residues. Germline-derived CDR1 and CDR2 are LNHDA and SQIVND (reference sequence). The chain links TRBV19 to TRBJ2-1, with D maybe TRBD2 (6 bases). This clonotype was obtained from an adult in good health. The sample consisted of peripheral blood, taken on day 0 of AZD1222 vaccination. DNA for the CDR3: TGTGCCAGCAGTATGGGGGGAGTCTCCTACAATGAGCAGTTCTTC. Translation: CASSMGGVSYNEQFF.